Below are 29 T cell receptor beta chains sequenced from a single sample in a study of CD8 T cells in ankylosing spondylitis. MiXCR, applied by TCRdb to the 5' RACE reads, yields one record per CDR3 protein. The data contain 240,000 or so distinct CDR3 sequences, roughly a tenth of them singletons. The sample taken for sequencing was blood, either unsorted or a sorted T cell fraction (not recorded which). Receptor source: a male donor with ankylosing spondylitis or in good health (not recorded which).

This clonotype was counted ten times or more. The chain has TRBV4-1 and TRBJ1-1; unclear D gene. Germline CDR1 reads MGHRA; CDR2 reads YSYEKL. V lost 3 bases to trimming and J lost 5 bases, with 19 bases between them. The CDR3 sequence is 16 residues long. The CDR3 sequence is CASSHDRAGAVTEAFF. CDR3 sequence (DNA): TGCGCCAGCAGCCATGACCGGGCAGGCGCGGTTACTGAAGCTTTCTTT.

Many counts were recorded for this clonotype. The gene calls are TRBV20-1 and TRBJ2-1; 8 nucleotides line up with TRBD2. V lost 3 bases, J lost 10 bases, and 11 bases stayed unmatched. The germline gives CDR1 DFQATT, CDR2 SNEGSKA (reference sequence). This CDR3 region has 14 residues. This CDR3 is CSARSLAGSTEQFF. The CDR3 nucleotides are TGCAGTGCTAGGAGCCTAGCGGGTTCGACAGAGCAGTTCTTC.

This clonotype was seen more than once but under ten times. CDR3 sequence reads: CASSPTPAGNNEQFF. CDR3 DNA: TGTGCCAGCAGCCCAACGCCGGCGGGGAACAATGAGCAGTTCTTC. The chain has TRBV5-5 and TRBJ2-1; TRBD2 is a possible D gene (6 bases). Deletions cut 4 bases from V and 5 bases from J, with 16 bases between. The CDR3 covers 15 residues. Germline loops: CDR1 SGHKS, CDR2 YYEKEE (reference sequence).

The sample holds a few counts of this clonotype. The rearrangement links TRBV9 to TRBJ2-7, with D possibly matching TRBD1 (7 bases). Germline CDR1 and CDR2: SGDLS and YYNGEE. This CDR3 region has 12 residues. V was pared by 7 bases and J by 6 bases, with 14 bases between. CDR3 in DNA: TGTGCCAGCTCGGGGGCAGGGGGCGAGCAGTACTTC. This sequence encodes CASSGAGGEQYF.

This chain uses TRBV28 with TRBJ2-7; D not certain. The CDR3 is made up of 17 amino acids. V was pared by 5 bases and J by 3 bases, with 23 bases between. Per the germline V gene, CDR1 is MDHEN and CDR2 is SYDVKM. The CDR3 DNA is TGTGCCAGCAGTCTCCGTCGCCAGGAGCCTTTGAACTACGAGCAGTACTTC. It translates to CASSLRRQEPLNYEQYF.

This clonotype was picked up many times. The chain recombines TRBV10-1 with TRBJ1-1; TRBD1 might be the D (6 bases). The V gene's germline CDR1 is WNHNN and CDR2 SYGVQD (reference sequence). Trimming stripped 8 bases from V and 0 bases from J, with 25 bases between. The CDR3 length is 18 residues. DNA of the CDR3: TGCGCCAGCTTGGACAGCCCGTTATCACTTCGAATGAACACTGAAGCTTTCTTT. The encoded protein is CASLDSPLSLRMNTEAFF.

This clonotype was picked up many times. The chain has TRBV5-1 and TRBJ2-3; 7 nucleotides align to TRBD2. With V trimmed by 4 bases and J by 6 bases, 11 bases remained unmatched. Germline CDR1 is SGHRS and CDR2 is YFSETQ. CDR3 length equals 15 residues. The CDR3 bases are TGCGCCAGCAGCGCGGGGGACCAGGAGTCGGATACGCAGTATTTT. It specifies CASSAGDQESDTQYF. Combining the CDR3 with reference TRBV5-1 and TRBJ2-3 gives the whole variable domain KAGVTQTPRYLIKTRGQQVTLSCSPISGHRSVSWYQQTPGQGLQFLFEYFSETQRNKGNFPGRFSGRQFSNSRSEMNVSTLELGDSALYLCASSAGDQESDTQYFGPGTRLTVL.

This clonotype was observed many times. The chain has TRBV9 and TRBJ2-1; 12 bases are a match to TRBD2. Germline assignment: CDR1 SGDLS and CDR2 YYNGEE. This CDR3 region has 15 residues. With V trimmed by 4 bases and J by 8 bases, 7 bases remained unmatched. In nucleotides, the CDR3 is TGTGCCAGCAGCCCCGGGACTAGCGGGTTCTATGAGCAGTTCTTC. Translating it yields CASSPGTSGFYEQFF.

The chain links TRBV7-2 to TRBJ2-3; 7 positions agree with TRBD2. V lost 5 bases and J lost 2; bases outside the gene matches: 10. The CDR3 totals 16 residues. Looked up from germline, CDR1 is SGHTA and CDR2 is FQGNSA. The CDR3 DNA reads TGTGCCAGCAGCCAACATCAGGCGGGGGTCACAGATACGCAGTATTTT. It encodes CASSQHQAGVTDTQYF.

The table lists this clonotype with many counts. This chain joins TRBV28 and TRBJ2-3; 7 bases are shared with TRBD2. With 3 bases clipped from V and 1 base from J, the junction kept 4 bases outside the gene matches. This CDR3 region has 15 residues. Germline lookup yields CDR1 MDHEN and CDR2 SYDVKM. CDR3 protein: CASSLGGSGTDTQYF. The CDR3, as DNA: TGTGCCAGCAGTTTGGGCGGGAGTGGCACAGATACGCAGTATTTT.

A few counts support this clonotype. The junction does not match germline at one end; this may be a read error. Here the CDR3 reads CATSQGHPAALEETQYF. As DNA, the CDR3 is TGTGCCACCAGCCAAGGCCATCCAGCGGCGCTGGAAGAGACCCAGTACTTC. This chain joins TRBV3-1 and TRBJ2-5, with a tentative D call TRBD2 (5 bases). Germline lookup yields CDR1 LGHDT and CDR2 YNNKEL (reference sequence). CDR3 length: 17 amino acids.

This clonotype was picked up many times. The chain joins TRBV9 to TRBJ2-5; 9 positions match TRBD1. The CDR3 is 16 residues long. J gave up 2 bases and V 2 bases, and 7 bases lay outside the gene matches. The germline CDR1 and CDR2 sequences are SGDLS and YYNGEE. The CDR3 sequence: CASSVGAGQGQETQYF. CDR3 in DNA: TGTGCCAGCAGCGTCGGGGCGGGACAGGGACAAGAGACCCAGTACTTC.

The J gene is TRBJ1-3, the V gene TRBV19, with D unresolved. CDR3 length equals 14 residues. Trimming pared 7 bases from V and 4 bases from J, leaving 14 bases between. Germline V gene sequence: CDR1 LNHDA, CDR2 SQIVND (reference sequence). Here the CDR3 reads CASTLDRGGNTIYF. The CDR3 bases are TGTGCCAGTACTTTGGACCGGGGAGGAAACACCATATATTTT. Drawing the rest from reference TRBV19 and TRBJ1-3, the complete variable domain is DGGITQSPKYLFRKEGQNVTLSCEQNLNHDAMYWYRQDPGQGLRLIYYSQIVNDFQKGDIAEGYSVSREKKESFPLTVTSAQKNPTAFYLCASTLDRGGNTIYFGEGSWLTVV.

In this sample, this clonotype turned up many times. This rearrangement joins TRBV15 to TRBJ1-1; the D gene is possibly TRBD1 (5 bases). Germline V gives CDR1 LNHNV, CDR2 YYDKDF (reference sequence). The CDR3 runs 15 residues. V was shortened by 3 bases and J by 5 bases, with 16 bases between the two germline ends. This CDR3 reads CATSSIPGLGTEAFF. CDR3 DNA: TGTGCCACCAGCAGTATTCCAGGGCTTGGGACTGAAGCTTTCTTT.

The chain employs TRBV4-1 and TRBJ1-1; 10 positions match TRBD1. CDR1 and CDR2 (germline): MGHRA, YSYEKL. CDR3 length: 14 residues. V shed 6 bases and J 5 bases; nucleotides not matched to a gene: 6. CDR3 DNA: TGCGCCAGCAGATACGGACAGGGGGAAACTGAAGCTTTCTTT. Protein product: CASRYGQGETEAFF.

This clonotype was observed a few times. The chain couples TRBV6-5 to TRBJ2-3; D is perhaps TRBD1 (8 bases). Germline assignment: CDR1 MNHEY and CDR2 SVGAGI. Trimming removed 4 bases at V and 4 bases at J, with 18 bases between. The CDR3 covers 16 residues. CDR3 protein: CASSFNQGAGADTQYF. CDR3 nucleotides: TGTGCCAGCAGTTTCAACCAGGGGGCGGGAGCAGATACGCAGTATTTT.

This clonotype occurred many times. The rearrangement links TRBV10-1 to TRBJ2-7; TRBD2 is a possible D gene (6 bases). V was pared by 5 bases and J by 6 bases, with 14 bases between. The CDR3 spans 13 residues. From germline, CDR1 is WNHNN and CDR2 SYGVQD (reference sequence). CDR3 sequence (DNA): TGCGCCAGCAGTCTAGCCCGGAGGGGCGAGCAGTACTTC. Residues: CASSLARRGEQYF.

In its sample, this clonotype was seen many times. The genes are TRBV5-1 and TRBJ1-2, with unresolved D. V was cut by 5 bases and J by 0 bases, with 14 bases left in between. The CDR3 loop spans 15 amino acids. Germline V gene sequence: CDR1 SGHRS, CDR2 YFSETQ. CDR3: CASSVQGNPNYGYTF. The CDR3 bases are TGCGCCAGCAGTGTGCAAGGGAATCCTAACTATGGCTACACCTTC.

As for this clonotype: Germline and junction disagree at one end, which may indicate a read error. The CDR3 here is CASSQATLTSGVF. Written as DNA, the CDR3 is TGTGCCAGCAGCCAAGCGACCCTGACTAGCGGGGTCTTC. This chain links TRBV3-1 with TRBJ2-1; 11 nucleotides agree with TRBD2. The CDR3 consists of 13 residues. CDR1 is LGHDT and CDR2 is YNNKEL in the germline V gene (reference sequence).

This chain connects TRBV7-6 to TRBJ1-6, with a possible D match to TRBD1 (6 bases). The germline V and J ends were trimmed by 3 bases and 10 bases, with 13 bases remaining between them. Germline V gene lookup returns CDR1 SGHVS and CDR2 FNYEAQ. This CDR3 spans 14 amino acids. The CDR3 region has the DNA TGTGCCAGCAGCTTTCGACAGGACGGGTCACCCCTCCACTTT. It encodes CASSFRQDGSPLHF.

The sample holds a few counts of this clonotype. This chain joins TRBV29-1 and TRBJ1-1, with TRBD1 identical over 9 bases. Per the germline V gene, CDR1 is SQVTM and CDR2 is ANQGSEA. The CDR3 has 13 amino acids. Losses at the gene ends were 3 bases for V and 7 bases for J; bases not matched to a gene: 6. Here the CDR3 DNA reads TGCAGCGTTGACGATGGACAGGGGCGTGAAGCTTTCTTT. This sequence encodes CSVDDGQGREAFF.

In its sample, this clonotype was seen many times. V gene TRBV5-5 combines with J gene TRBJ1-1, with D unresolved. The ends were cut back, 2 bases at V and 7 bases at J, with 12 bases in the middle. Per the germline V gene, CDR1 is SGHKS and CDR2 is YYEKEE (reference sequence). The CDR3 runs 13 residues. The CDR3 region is CASSFSSQSEAFF. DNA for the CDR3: TGTGCCAGCAGCTTCTCCTCCCAAAGTGAAGCTTTCTTT.

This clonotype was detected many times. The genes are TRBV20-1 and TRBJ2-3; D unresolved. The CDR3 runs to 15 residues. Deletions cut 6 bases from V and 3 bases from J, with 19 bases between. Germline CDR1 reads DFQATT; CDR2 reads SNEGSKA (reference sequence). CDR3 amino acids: CSARLPWEVTDTQYF. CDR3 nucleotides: TGCAGTGCCAGACTGCCATGGGAAGTGACAGATACGCAGTATTTT.

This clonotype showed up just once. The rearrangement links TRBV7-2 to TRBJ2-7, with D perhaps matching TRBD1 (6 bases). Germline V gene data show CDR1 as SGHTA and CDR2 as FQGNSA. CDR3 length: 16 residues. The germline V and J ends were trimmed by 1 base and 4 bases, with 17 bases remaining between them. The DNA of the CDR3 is TGTGCCAGCAGCTTAGGCCAGGGGTTGCTTATTTACGAGCAGTACTTC. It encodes CASSLGQGLLIYEQYF.

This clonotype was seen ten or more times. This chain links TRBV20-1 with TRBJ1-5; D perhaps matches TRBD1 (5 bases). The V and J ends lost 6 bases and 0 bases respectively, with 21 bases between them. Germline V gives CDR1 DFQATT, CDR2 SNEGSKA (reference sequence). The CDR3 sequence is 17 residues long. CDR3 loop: CSALNRDRPYSNQPQHF. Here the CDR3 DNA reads TGCAGTGCCCTCAATCGGGACCGCCCTTATAGCAATCAGCCCCAGCATTTT.

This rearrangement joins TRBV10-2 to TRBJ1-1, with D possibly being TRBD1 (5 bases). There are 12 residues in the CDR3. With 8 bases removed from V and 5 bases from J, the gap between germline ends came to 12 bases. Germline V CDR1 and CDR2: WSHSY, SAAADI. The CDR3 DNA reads TGCGCCAGCCAGTTTCGGGGGACTGAAGCTTTCTTT. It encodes CASQFRGTEAFF.

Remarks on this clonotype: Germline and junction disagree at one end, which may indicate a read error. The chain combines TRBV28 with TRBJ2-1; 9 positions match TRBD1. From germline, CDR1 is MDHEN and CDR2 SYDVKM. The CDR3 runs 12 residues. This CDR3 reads CASSSSPGQGLF. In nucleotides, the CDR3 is TGTGCCAGCAGTTCTTCTCCGGGACAGGGACTCTTC.

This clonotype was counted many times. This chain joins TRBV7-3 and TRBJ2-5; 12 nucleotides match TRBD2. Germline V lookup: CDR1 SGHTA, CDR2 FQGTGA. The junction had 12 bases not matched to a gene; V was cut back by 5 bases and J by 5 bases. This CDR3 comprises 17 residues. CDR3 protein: CASSPGTRLAGEETQYF. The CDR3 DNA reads TGTGCCAGCAGCCCAGGAACCCGACTAGCGGGAGAGGAGACCCAGTACTTC.

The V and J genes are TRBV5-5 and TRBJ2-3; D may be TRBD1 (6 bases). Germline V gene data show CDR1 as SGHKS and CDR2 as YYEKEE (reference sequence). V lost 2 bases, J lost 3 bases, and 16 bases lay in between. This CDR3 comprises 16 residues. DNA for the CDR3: TGTGCCAGCAGCTTCGGTTTCCAGGGGAAGACAGATACGCAGTATTTT. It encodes CASSFGFQGKTDTQYF.